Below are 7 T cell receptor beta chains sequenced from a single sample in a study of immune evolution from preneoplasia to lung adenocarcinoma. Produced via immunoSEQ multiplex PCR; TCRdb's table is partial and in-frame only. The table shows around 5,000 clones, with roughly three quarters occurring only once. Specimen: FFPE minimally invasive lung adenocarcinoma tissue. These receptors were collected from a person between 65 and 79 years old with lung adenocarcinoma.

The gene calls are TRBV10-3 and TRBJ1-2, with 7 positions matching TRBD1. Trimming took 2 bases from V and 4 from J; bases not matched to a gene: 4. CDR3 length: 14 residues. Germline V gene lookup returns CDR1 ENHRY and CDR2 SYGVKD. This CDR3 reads CAISEGAGGYGYTF. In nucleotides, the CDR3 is TGTGCCATCAGTGAGGGGGCAGGGGGCTATGGCTACACCTTC.

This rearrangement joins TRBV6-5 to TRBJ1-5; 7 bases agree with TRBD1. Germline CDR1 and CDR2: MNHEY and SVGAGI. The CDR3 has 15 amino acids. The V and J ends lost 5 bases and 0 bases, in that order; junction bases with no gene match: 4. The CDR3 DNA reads TGTGCCAGCAGTAAGGGACAGTATAGCAATCAGCCCCAGCATTTT. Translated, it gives CASSKGQYSNQPQHF.

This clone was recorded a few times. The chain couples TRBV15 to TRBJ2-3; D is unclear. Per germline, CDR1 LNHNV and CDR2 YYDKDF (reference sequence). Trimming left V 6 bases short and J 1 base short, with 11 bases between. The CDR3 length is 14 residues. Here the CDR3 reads CATSTSGGTDTQYF. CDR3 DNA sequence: TGTGCCACCAGTACGAGTGGGGGCACAGATACGCAGTATTTT.

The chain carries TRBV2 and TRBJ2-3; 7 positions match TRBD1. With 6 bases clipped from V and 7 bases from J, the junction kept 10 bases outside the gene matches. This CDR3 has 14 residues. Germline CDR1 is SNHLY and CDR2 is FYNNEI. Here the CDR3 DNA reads TGTGCCAGCAGGGATGGGACAGCTCTTAATACGCAGTATTTT. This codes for CASRDGTALNTQYF.

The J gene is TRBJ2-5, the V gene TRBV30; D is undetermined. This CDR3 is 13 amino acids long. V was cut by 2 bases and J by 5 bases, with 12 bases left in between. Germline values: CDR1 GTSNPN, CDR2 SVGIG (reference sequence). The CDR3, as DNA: TGTGCCTGGAGTAGGCTAGTTGAGGAGACCCAGTACTTC. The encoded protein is CAWSRLVEETQYF.

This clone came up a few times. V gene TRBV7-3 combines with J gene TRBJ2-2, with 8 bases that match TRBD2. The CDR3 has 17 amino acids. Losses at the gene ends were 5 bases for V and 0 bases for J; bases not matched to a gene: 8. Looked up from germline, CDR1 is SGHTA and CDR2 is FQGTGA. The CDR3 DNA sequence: TGTGCCAGCAGCCTAAGGGCGGGGGGATCGAACACCGGGGAGCTGTTTTTT. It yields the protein CASSLRAGGSNTGELFF.

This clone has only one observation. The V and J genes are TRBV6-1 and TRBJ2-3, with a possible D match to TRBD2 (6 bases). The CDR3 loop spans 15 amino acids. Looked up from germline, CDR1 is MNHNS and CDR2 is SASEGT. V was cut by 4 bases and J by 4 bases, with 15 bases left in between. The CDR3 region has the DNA TGTGCCAGCAGTGGGGCGGGATCGGGCTCAGATACGCAGTATTTT. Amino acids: CASSGAGSGSDTQYF.